The 32 T cell receptor beta chains given below trace back to one sample, sequenced in a study of CDR3 diversity in severe acne. TCRdb ran MiXCR on the PCR reads and lists one entry per CDR3 protein. Of around 94,000 distinct CDR3 sequences listed, 45% to 60% are singletons. Source material: blood. The receptors come from a male donor with acne.

This clonotype came up many times. V usage is TRBV6-6 and J usage is TRBJ2-7; the match to TRBD1 covers 11 bases. The germline V gene has CDR1 MNHNY and CDR2 SVGAGI (reference sequence). The CDR3 spans 13 residues. With V trimmed by 6 bases and J by 11 bases, 9 bases remained unmatched. The CDR3 DNA sequence: TGTGCCAGCAGAAGAGGGACAGGGGGATCCGAGTACTTC. The encoded protein is CASRRGTGGSEYF.

V usage is TRBV6-1 and J usage is TRBJ2-7; 16 bases are shared with TRBD2. Germline V gene sequence: CDR1 MNHNS, CDR2 SASEGT. V gave up 3 bases and J gave up 4 bases; unmatched junction bases: 9. This CDR3 is 18 amino acids long. CDR3 nucleotides: TGTGCCAGCAGTGAGGGACTAGCGGGAGGGCCTGGGTTGTACGAGCAGTACTTC. Its protein is CASSEGLAGGPGLYEQYF.

This clonotype was found many times. The chain uses TRBV5-1 and TRBJ2-7; no clear D. The ends were cut back, 0 bases at V and 2 bases at J, with 6 bases in the middle. This CDR3 has 13 residues. The germline V gene has CDR1 SGHRS and CDR2 YFSETQ. The CDR3 sequence: CASSLEQTYEQYF. The CDR3, as DNA: TGCGCCAGCAGCTTGGAACAAACCTACGAGCAGTACTTC.

As to this clonotype: A much more abundant neighbour one base away suggests this may be a read error. The rearrangement joins TRBV9 to TRBJ1-1; TRBD1 might be the D (5 bases). The CDR3 is 14 residues long. Germline V CDR1 and CDR2: SGDLS, YYNGEE. The CDR3 nucleotides read TGTGCCAGCAGCCCCCGACCGGACAACACTGAAGCTTCCTTT. Its protein product is CASSPRPDNTEASF.

The chain has TRBV14 and TRBJ2-1; 14 nucleotides line up with TRBD2. The germline gives CDR1 SGHDN, CDR2 FVKESK. The CDR3 is made up of 17 amino acids. Germline trimming cut 5 bases from V and 9 bases from J; bases unmatched to any gene: 12. The CDR3 spells CASSSLTSGRGLREQFF. The DNA for the CDR3 is TGTGCCAGCAGCTCTTTGACTAGCGGGAGGGGTCTGCGTGAGCAGTTCTTC.

V gene TRBV7-2 combines with J gene TRBJ1-3; D is unresolved. The germline V gene encodes CDR1 SGHTA and CDR2 FQGNSA. V shed 6 bases and J shed 1 base, with 10 bases lying between them. CDR3 size: 14 residues. The CDR3 region is CASRAGQSGNTIYF. The CDR3 coding sequence is TGTGCCAGCAGGGCTGGCCAATCTGGAAACACCATATATTTT.

V and J are TRBV2 and TRBJ1-2; D ambiguous. Trimming pared 4 bases from V and 8 bases from J, leaving 8 bases between. The CDR3 spans 11 residues. The germline V gene encodes CDR1 SNHLY and CDR2 FYNNEI. In DNA form, the CDR3 reads TGTGCCAGCAGTGGAGGGTTGGGCTACACCTTC. Protein product: CASSGGLGYTF.

On this clonotype: This may arise from a read error, as a much more abundant clone is one base away. The J gene is TRBJ1-2, the V gene TRBV29-1; D gene uncertain. Germline CDR1 SQVTM, CDR2 ANQGSEA. The CDR3 is 13 amino acids. CDR3 nucleotides: TGCAGCGTTAAGGGCCACGGCAACTATGGCTGCACCTTC. Protein product: CSVKGHGNYGCTF.

There are many counts of this clonotype. This chain joins TRBV7-9 and TRBJ2-3; a possible D gene is TRBD1 (6 bases). This CDR3 is 15 amino acids long. Trimming shortened V by 5 bases and J by 7 bases, and 19 bases separated the two germline ends. CDR1 is SEHNR, CDR2 FQNEAQ, per germline (reference sequence). The CDR3 nucleotides are TGTGCCAGCAGCAAGCAAGACGGACAGCTCTATACGCAGTATTTT. Translating it yields CASSKQDGQLYTQYF.

The chain uses TRBV19 and TRBJ2-7; D is perhaps TRBD2 (5 bases). The CDR3 consists of 12 residues. From germline, CDR1 is LNHDA and CDR2 SQIVND (reference sequence). V was clipped by 9 bases and J by 5 bases, with 14 bases between them. The CDR3 region has the DNA TGTGCCAGCAGCCGGAGGTACGACGAGCAGTACTTC. Amino acid sequence: CASSRRYDEQYF.

This clonotype was picked up a small number of times. The chain uses TRBV27 and TRBJ2-7, with TRBD2 matching over 8 bases. V trimming: 1 base; J trimming: 4 bases; junction bases outside the gene matches: 6. The length of the CDR3 is 15 residues. Germline loops: CDR1 MNHEY, CDR2 SMNVEV (reference sequence). This CDR3 reads CASSLFPGGNYEQYF. CDR3 DNA sequence: TGTGCCAGCAGTTTATTCCCGGGAGGGAATTACGAGCAGTACTTC.

The chain carries TRBV2 and TRBJ1-1; tentatively, D is TRBD1 (5 bases). Germline-derived CDR1 and CDR2 are SNHLY and FYNNEI. The CDR3 covers 11 residues. The V end was cut by 11 bases, the J end by 7 bases, with 14 bases between. CDR3 bases: TGTGCCTTACGTGGAGGGGTTGAAGCTTTCTTT. Encoded protein: CALRGGVEAFF.

In its sample, this clonotype was seen many times. A read error is possible here, since a much larger clone lies one base away. The chain employs TRBV6-5 and TRBJ2-1, with D tentatively TRBD1 or TRBD2 (6 bases each). V was cut by 5 bases and J by 9 bases, with 17 bases left in between. Germline loops: CDR1 MNHEY, CDR2 SVGAGI. The CDR3 totals 14 residues. The CDR3: CASSHRGTLAEQFF. CDR3 bases: TGTGCCAGCAGTCACCGCGGGACACTCGCTGAGCAGTTCTTC.

In this sample, this clonotype turned up once. This may be a read error: a much more frequent sequence differs by one nucleotide. It is likely a read error, because the conserved phenylalanine at the end of the CDR3 is missing. CDR3 sequence: CASGTDKNTEAFL. CDR3 in DNA: TGTGCTAGTGGTACAGACAAGAACACTGAAGCTTTCCTT. The chain combines TRBV12-5 with TRBJ1-1; no firm D call. Germline CDR1 and CDR2: LGHNT and FRNRAP. The V gene lost 5 bases and the J gene lost 1 base, with 8 bases spanning the gap. The CDR3 spans 13 residues.

This clonotype has just one count. A clone one base away is much larger, so this may be a read error. The rearrangement uses TRBV7-9 and TRBJ1-4; a weak D match, TRBD1 (6 bases). Germline assignment: CDR1 SEHNR and CDR2 FQNEAQ (reference sequence). The CDR3 has 15 amino acids. CDR3 protein: CASSGRDMLNGKLFF. The CDR3 region has the DNA TGTGCCAGCAGCGGGAGGGACATGTTGAATGGAAAACTGTTTTTT.

V gene TRBV10-2 combines with J gene TRBJ1-5; a possible D gene is TRBD1 (6 bases). V was clipped by 3 bases and J by 4 bases, with 13 bases between them. This CDR3 is built from 15 residues. The V gene's germline CDR1 is WSHSY and CDR2 SAAADI. CDR3: CASSEFRGLNQPQHF. CDR3 nucleotides: TGCGCCAGCAGTGAATTCAGGGGATTAAATCAGCCCCAGCATTTT.

The V and J genes are TRBV19 and TRBJ2-1, with 9 bases matching TRBD2. Germline-derived CDR1 and CDR2 are LNHDA and SQIVND (reference sequence). Germline trimming cut 3 bases from V and 2 bases from J; bases unmatched to any gene: 2. There are 15 residues in the CDR3. CDR3 DNA: TGTGCCAGTAGTATGGGCGGGAGGGCCTACAATGAGCAGTTCTTC. It encodes CASSMGGRAYNEQFF.

In this sample, this clonotype turned up once. This chain joins TRBV7-6 and TRBJ2-6; D remains ambiguous. Trimming took 5 bases from V and 7 from J, leaving 12 bases between them. CDR3 length: 14 residues. From germline, CDR1 is SGHVS and CDR2 FNYEAQ. This CDR3 reads CASSANIGANVLTF. The CDR3 region has the DNA TGTGCCAGCAGCGCGAACATAGGAGCCAACGTCCTGACTTTC.

The chain recombines TRBV12-3 or TRBV12-4 with TRBJ2-5; TRBD2 is a possible D gene (6 bases). V lost 6 bases and J lost 11, with 19 bases in between. This CDR3 is 13 amino acids long. DNA for the CDR3: TGTGCCAGCAGGCCGGGACCGATTGGGACTCAGTACTTC. Translation gives CASRPGPIGTQYF.

This clonotype appeared many times. The rearrangement links TRBV2 to TRBJ2-3; D is ambiguous. The germline V gene encodes CDR1 SNHLY and CDR2 FYNNEI. The CDR3 consists of 13 residues. Trimming stripped 2 bases from V and 5 bases from J, with 8 bases between. Written as DNA, the CDR3 is TGTGCCAGCAGTGAATTAGACGTAGATACGCAGTATTTT. Its translation is CASSELDVDTQYF.

V usage is TRBV6-2 or TRBV6-3 and J usage is TRBJ2-1; 9 nucleotides agree with TRBD1. Trimming cost V 2 bases and J 3 bases; bases outside gene matches: 11. The CDR3 runs to 18 residues. Germline V gene data show CDR1 as MNHEY and CDR2 as SVGEGT. The CDR3 sequence: CASSYGKGQGRIYNEQFF. In nucleotides, the CDR3 is TGTGCCAGCAGTTACGGGAAGGGACAGGGCAGAATCTACAATGAGCAGTTCTTC.

As regards this clonotype: With a much larger clone just one base away, this may be a read error. The genes are TRBV14 and TRBJ1-1; D is perhaps TRBD1 (5 bases). Germline values: CDR1 SGHDN, CDR2 FVKESK. Trimming pared 5 bases from V and 0 bases from J, leaving 16 bases between. The CDR3 runs 16 residues. CDR3: CASSGMQGVMNTEAFF. In DNA form, the CDR3 reads TGTGCCAGCAGCGGAATGCAGGGAGTCATGAACACTGAAGCTTTCTTT.

This clonotype was found once. The genes are TRBV11-2 and TRBJ2-2; no clear D gene. The CDR3 runs to 13 residues. With 2 bases removed from V and 7 bases from J, the gap between germline ends came to 8 bases. From germline, CDR1 is SGHAT and CDR2 FQNNGV. DNA of the CDR3: TGTGCCAGCAGCTTACTCCCGATCGGGGAGCTGTTTTTT. Translated, it gives CASSLLPIGELFF.

The chain couples TRBV10-3 to TRBJ2-7, with TRBD2 matching 12 bases. This CDR3 contains 17 residues. Germline trimming cut 3 bases from V and 4 bases from J; bases unmatched to any gene: 10. CDR1 is ENHRY, CDR2 SYGVKD, per germline. Written as DNA, the CDR3 is TGTGCCATCAGTGAAAGGGCTAGCGGGAGGGGCGTATACGAGCAGTACTTC. Translating it yields CAISERASGRGVYEQYF.

Remarks on this clonotype: A junction end diverges from the germline sequence, so it may reflect a read error. This sequence joins TRBV7-8 and TRBJ1-1; D is possibly TRBD1 (6 bases). The CDR3 has 16 amino acids. Germline V gene data show CDR1 as SGHVS and CDR2 as FQNEAQ. The CDR3 DNA sequence: TGCGCCAGCAGCCAAGATCCAGGGGCTACGAACACTGAAGCTTTCTTT. Protein product: CASSQDPGATNTEAFF.

This clonotype has a single count. The chain carries TRBV20-1 and TRBJ1-5; TRBD1 aligns across 11 bases. Germline-derived CDR1 and CDR2 are DFQATT and SNEGSKA (reference sequence). There are 14 residues in the CDR3. J lost 7 bases, V lost 6 bases, and 8 bases had no gene match. The DNA of the CDR3 is TGCAGTGCGACCGGGACAGGGGGTGGGCAGCCCCAGCATTTT. As protein: CSATGTGGGQPQHF.

This clonotype was seen repeatedly, ten times or more. The J gene is TRBJ2-1, the V gene TRBV6-6, with 8 bases matching TRBD2. The V gene end was trimmed by 4 bases and the J gene end by 12 bases; junction bases not matched to a gene: 2. Germline V gene lookup returns CDR1 MNHNY and CDR2 SVGAGI (reference sequence). The CDR3 is 11 residues long. CDR3 bases: TGTGCCAGCAGTTTAGCGGGAATGCAGTTCTTC. Its protein product is CASSLAGMQFF.

In DNA, the CDR3 is TGCAGCGTTGGGGAAGGGACGACCTACGAGCAGTACTTC. Translation gives CSVGEGTTYEQYF. The J gene is TRBJ2-7, the V gene TRBV29-1; perhaps D is TRBD1 or TRBD2 (5 bases each). Looked up from germline, CDR1 is SQVTM and CDR2 is ANQGSEA. This CDR3 contains 13 residues. With 4 bases removed from V and 2 bases from J, the gap between germline ends came to 12 bases.

The J gene is TRBJ2-5, the V gene TRBV7-9; 8 positions agree with TRBD1. The CDR3 runs to 14 residues. V gave up 8 bases and J gave up 4 bases; unmatched junction bases: 9. Germline V CDR1 and CDR2: SEHNR, FQNEAQ (reference sequence). The CDR3 reads CASSLGQASETQYF. The CDR3 DNA reads as TGTGCCAGCTCGTTGGGACAGGCCTCAGAGACCCAGTACTTC.

The chain is built from TRBV7-9 and TRBJ2-2; tentative D call: TRBD1 (6 bases). Between the trimmed V and J ends, which lost 10 bases and 1 base, there was a span of 13 bases. The CDR3 is made up of 14 amino acids. In germline, CDR1 is SEHNR, CDR2 FQNEAQ (reference sequence). CDR3 loop: CANGQMRNTGELFF. DNA of the CDR3: TGTGCCAACGGACAGATGCGGAACACCGGGGAGCTGTTTTTT.

This clonotype appeared many times. This chain uses TRBV20-1 with TRBJ1-2; unclear D gene. CDR1 and CDR2 from the germline V gene are DFQATT and SNEGSKA (reference sequence). CDR3 length equals 15 residues. Trimming removed 6 bases from V and 6 bases from J, with 23 bases in between. CDR3 protein: CSASLVEVVGDGYTF. The CDR3, as DNA: TGCAGTGCCTCATTAGTTGAGGTAGTAGGCGATGGCTACACCTTC.

The V and J genes are TRBV25-1 and TRBJ2-1, with 10 nucleotides matching TRBD1. V lost 4 bases to trimming and J lost 8 bases; unmatched junction nucleotides: 11. Per the germline V gene, CDR1 is MGHDK and CDR2 is SYGVNS. The CDR3 loop spans 16 amino acids. CDR3 residues: CASSAPGTGVWYEQFF. CDR3 DNA: TGTGCCAGCAGTGCTCCCGGGACAGGGGTTTGGTATGAGCAGTTCTTC.